The 26 T cell receptor beta chains presented below share a single source sample, sequenced in a study of T cells in Graves' hyperthyroidism and ophthalmopathy. Amplified TCR beta CDR3 regions came from RNA transcripts. Using the HTBI primer set, a first-round RT-PCR was run on the TCR CDR3. TCRdb re-called the multiplex PCR reads through MiXCR, storing one row per CDR3 protein. The sample carries over 200,000 distinct CDR3 sequences, less than 15% recorded once. Sequenced: blood. Receptors were obtained from a woman between 40 and 50 years old with Graves' hyperthyroidism that later progressed to Graves' ophthalmopathy.

This clonotype was recorded at least ten times. The chain joins TRBV2 to TRBJ2-3; 8 bases align to TRBD1. The CDR3 has 16 residues. V shed 2 bases and J 4 bases; nucleotides not matched to a gene: 8. Germline assignment: CDR1 SNHLY and CDR2 FYNNEI. This chain's CDR3 is CASSERAGGLADTQYF. The DNA for the CDR3 is TGTGCCAGCAGTGAAAGGGCAGGGGGCCTTGCAGATACGCAGTATTTT.

This clonotype was detected many times. The CDR3 loop is CASSPGGPPYGYTF. DNA for the CDR3: TGTGCCAGCAGTCCAGGGGGACCTCCCTATGGCTACACCTTC. The V gene is TRBV27, the J gene TRBJ1-2; 7 bases map to TRBD1. V trimming: 5 bases; J trimming: 4 bases; junction bases outside the gene matches: 7. Germline-derived CDR1 and CDR2 are MNHEY and SMNVEV (reference sequence). The CDR3 sequence is 14 residues long.

The CDR3, as DNA: TGTGCCACCCAGACAGGGCTTCAACAGCCCCAGCATTTT. Amino acids: CATQTGLQQPQHF. The gene calls are TRBV10-3 and TRBJ1-5, with 7 bases aligning to TRBD1. CDR3 size: 13 residues. Germline CDR1 ENHRY, CDR2 SYGVKD. Trimming cost V 10 bases and J 7 bases; bases outside gene matches: 10.

With regard to this clonotype: A much bigger clone sits one base away, suggesting this may be a read error. The chain combines TRBV14 with TRBJ2-3; no firm D call. CDR3 length equals 16 residues. Per the germline V gene, CDR1 is SGHDN and CDR2 is FVKESK. In DNA form, the CDR3 reads TGTGCCAACAGCCCCTTAATGGGGATTAGCACAGATACGCAGTATTTT. Translating gives CANSPLMGISTDTQYF.

This clonotype was observed at least ten times. The chain uses TRBV29-1 and TRBJ2-2, with D uncertain. This CDR3 comprises 14 residues. Germline V CDR1 and CDR2: SQVTM, ANQGSEA. The V and J ends lost 1 base and 5 bases respectively, with 11 bases between them. The CDR3 is CSVEGLGETGELFF. The CDR3 DNA is TGCAGCGTTGAAGGGCTGGGCGAGACCGGGGAGCTGTTTTTT.

In regard to this clonotype: A much larger clone lies one base from this, so it may be a read error. The V call is TRBV27, the J call TRBJ2-1; tentatively, D is TRBD1 (5 bases). CDR1 is MNHEY, CDR2 SMNVEV, per germline (reference sequence). Between the trimmed V and J ends, which lost 4 bases and 6 bases, there was a span of 13 bases. The CDR3 has 14 amino acids. CDR3 protein: CASSWVGPGNEQFF. CDR3 DNA: TGTGCCAGCAGTTGGGTGGGGCCAGGCAATGAGCAGTTCTTC.

This clonotype appeared a few times. This may be a read error, as it is one base from a much larger clone. This chain links TRBV20-1 with TRBJ2-5; no reliable D call. The CDR3 loop spans 20 amino acids. Germline V CDR1 and CDR2: DFQATT, SNEGSKA (reference sequence). V dropped 5 bases and J dropped 1 base, with 32 bases sitting between them. As DNA, the CDR3 is TGCAGTGCTGACCCTGCTTCGCTTTTTTTTCCGGTGGACGGCCAAGAGACCCAGTACTTC. Protein sequence: CSADPASLFFPVDGQETQYF.

This clonotype was observed many times. This sequence joins TRBV20-1 and TRBJ2-7; tentative D call: TRBD1 (5 bases). The CDR3 consists of 15 residues. V gave up 0 bases and J gave up 4 bases, with 16 bases separating them. From germline, CDR1 is DFQATT and CDR2 SNEGSKA (reference sequence). Written as DNA, the CDR3 is TGCAGTGCTAGAGATCTCCTGATAGGGGAATACGAGCAGTACTTC. Amino acids: CSARDLLIGEYEQYF.

This chain uses TRBV6-1 with TRBJ2-1, with 7 bases aligning to TRBD1. CDR3 length: 15 residues. From germline, CDR1 is MNHNS and CDR2 SASEGT. V lost 5 bases to trimming and J lost 5 bases; unmatched junction nucleotides: 9. CDR3 DNA sequence: TGTGCCAGCAGTCGAGAACCGGGACAGCACAATGAGCAGTTCTTC. As protein: CASSREPGQHNEQFF.

In this sample, this clonotype turned up many times. The chain combines TRBV6-1 with TRBJ2-7, with 7 nucleotides matching TRBD1. CDR3 length: 13 amino acids. From germline, CDR1 is MNHNS and CDR2 SASEGT. Unmatched junction bases numbered 5, after V lost 6 bases and J lost 3 bases. The CDR3 loop is CASRRTGSYEQYF. As DNA, the CDR3 is TGTGCCAGCAGACGGACAGGAAGCTACGAGCAGTACTTC.

The sample holds many counts of this clonotype. The chain couples TRBV28 to TRBJ2-1; 10 bases match TRBD2. The CDR3 has 21 amino acids. Trimming took 6 bases from V and 1 from J; bases not matched to a gene: 21. CDR1 and CDR2 from the germline V gene are MDHEN and SYDVKM. The CDR3 coding sequence is TGTGCCAGCAGCACCTTCCATCGGAGACTAGCGGGCCCAAATTCCTACAATGAGCAGTTCTTC. This gives the protein CASSTFHRRLAGPNSYNEQFF.

The sample holds many counts of this clonotype. The chain is built from TRBV11-2 and TRBJ2-7, with 9 bases lining up with TRBD1. The CDR3 has 18 amino acids. CDR1 is SGHAT, CDR2 FQNNGV, per germline. With V trimmed by 5 bases and J by 0 bases, 14 bases remained unmatched. CDR3 amino acids: CASSVQGALGHSSYEQYF. CDR3 bases: TGTGCCAGCAGCGTACAGGGGGCTTTGGGTCACAGCTCCTACGAGCAGTACTTC.

Note on this clonotype: This sequence may be a read error, since a much larger clone differs from it by one base. The rearrangement joins TRBV11-2 to TRBJ2-2, with 8 bases identical to TRBD1. The CDR3 length is 17 residues. The germline V gene encodes CDR1 SGHAT and CDR2 FQNNGV. The CDR3 here is CASSPHPRGPNTGELVF. DNA for the CDR3: TGTGCCAGCAGCCCCCACCCCAGGGGGCCGAACACCGGGGAGCTGGTTTTT.

This clonotype was seen many times. The V gene is TRBV5-1, the J gene TRBJ1-3; D is unresolved. The germline gives CDR1 SGHRS, CDR2 YFSETQ. There are 13 residues in the CDR3. Trimming took off 3 bases at V and 2 bases at J, with 6 bases between the two ends. The CDR3 nucleotides are TGCGCCAGCAGCTGGAATACTGGAAACACCATATATTTT. The encoded protein is CASSWNTGNTIYF.

In its sample, this clonotype was seen many times. The chain couples TRBV20-1 to TRBJ2-2; 7 bases fit TRBD2. V trimming: 2 bases; J trimming: 2 bases; junction bases outside the gene matches: 2. Germline V CDR1 and CDR2: DFQATT, SNEGSKA (reference sequence). The CDR3 contains 14 residues. The CDR3 DNA is TGCAGTGCTAGATCGGGAGGCAACACCGGGGAGCTGTTTTTT. Its protein is CSARSGGNTGELFF.

The chain couples TRBV6-1 to TRBJ1-2, with D unclear. The V and J ends lost 5 bases and 4 bases respectively, with 17 bases between them. CDR3 length equals 15 residues. The germline gives CDR1 MNHNS, CDR2 SASEGT. CDR3 sequence: CASSPPPDKGYGYTF. The CDR3 DNA sequence: TGTGCCAGCAGTCCTCCCCCAGACAAGGGCTATGGCTACACCTTC.

This clonotype was counted at least ten times. The V gene is TRBV5-1, the J gene TRBJ2-6; the match to TRBD1 covers 10 bases. The germline CDR1 and CDR2 sequences are SGHRS and YFSETQ. V dropped 4 bases and J dropped 2; count of bases not matched to a gene: 6. The CDR3 runs 17 residues. CDR3: CASSGGDRGTGANVLTF. CDR3 DNA: TGCGCCAGCAGCGGAGGGGACAGGGGTACTGGGGCCAACGTCCTGACTTTC. Combining the CDR3 with reference TRBV5-1 and TRBJ2-6 gives the whole variable domain KAGVTQTPRYLIKTRGQQVTLSCSPISGHRSVSWYQQTPGQGLQFLFEYFSETQRNKGNFPGRFSGRQFSNSRSEMNVSTLELGDSALYLCASSGGDRGTGANVLTFGAGSRLTVL.

This clonotype was seen at least ten times. V gene TRBV12-3 or TRBV12-4 combines with J gene TRBJ2-1; 13 bases agree with TRBD2. Trimming at V came to 5 bases and at J to 8 bases, leaving 12 bases not matched to a gene. There are 17 residues in the CDR3. CDR3 coding DNA: TGTGCCAGCAGTGGCGAGACTAGCGGGGGGACCATGGATGAGCAGTTCTTC. It encodes CASSGETSGGTMDEQFF.

This sequence joins TRBV19 and TRBJ1-2, with TRBD1 as a possible D gene (5 bases). The V end was cut by 7 bases, the J end by 5 bases, with 14 bases between. The CDR3 loop spans 13 amino acids. Germline CDR1 LNHDA, CDR2 SQIVND (reference sequence). CDR3 bases: TGTGCCAGTATCGGGCAGGGATTTTATGGCTACACCTTC. Translation gives CASIGQGFYGYTF.

This clonotype was found a few times. The V and J genes are TRBV5-1 and TRBJ2-3; possibly TRBD2 for D (5 bases). CDR1 and CDR2 (germline): SGHRS, YFSETQ. The CDR3 totals 23 residues. V lost 1 base and J 1 base, leaving 34 bases between the germline ends. For the CDR3, the DNA is TGCGCCAGCAGCTTGATCCCTAGCAGGTACCCATTTGCACCCGGCCCCGGCACAGATACGCAGTATTTT. Amino acid sequence: CASSLIPSRYPFAPGPGTDTQYF.

The chain carries TRBV7-9 and TRBJ2-1, with 8 positions matching TRBD1. V was pared by 3 bases and J by 9 bases, with 1 base of the junction left unmatched. Germline CDR1 SEHNR, CDR2 FQNEAQ (reference sequence). This CDR3 contains 12 residues. The CDR3 coding sequence is TGTGCCAGCAGCTTTACAGGGGGTGAGCAGTTCTTC. This translates into CASSFTGGEQFF.

The chain couples TRBV10-3 to TRBJ2-1; tentative D call: TRBD2 (7 bases). V was clipped by 6 bases and J by 3 bases, with 12 bases between them. The CDR3 has 14 residues. In germline, CDR1 is ENHRY, CDR2 SYGVKD. The CDR3 sequence is CAIRGGTNYNEQFF. The CDR3 nucleotides read TGTGCCATCAGAGGGGGGACTAACTACAATGAGCAGTTCTTC.

This clonotype was counted ten times or more. The gene calls are TRBV10-2 and TRBJ2-5, with 14 bases lining up with TRBD2. Germline V gene lookup returns CDR1 WSHSY and CDR2 SAAADI. This CDR3 has 17 residues. Germline trimming cut 6 bases from V and 5 bases from J; bases unmatched to any gene: 11. The DNA of the CDR3 is TGCGCCAGCAGAGACGGGACTAGCGGGAGAAGGAGGGAGACCCAGTACTTC. Translation gives CASRDGTSGRRRETQYF.

This clonotype occurred a few times. This chain connects TRBV28 to TRBJ1-5; D is perhaps TRBD1 (5 bases). CDR3 length equals 16 residues. CDR1 MDHEN and CDR2 SYDVKM come from the germline V gene. V shed 5 bases and J shed 4 bases, with 18 bases lying between them. The CDR3 region is CASSRITRATNQPQHF. The CDR3 nucleotides read TGTGCCAGCAGTCGAATCACCAGGGCCACAAATCAGCCCCAGCATTTT.

In this sample, this clonotype turned up many times. The rearrangement joins TRBV14 to TRBJ2-7, with D perhaps TRBD2 (5 bases). Trimming stripped 1 base from V and 6 bases from J, with 16 bases between. Germline lookup yields CDR1 SGHDN and CDR2 FVKESK. The CDR3 loop spans 15 amino acids. Here the CDR3 DNA reads TGTGCCAGCAGCCAAGTTGGGAGAAAGAGTTCCGAGCAGTACTTC. Its translation is CASSQVGRKSSEQYF.

This clonotype has at least ten counts. The chain recombines TRBV6-1 with TRBJ2-2; a weak D match, TRBD2 (6 bases). This CDR3 is built from 13 residues. Trimming shortened V by 8 bases and J by 3 bases, and 10 bases separated the two germline ends. Germline lookup yields CDR1 MNHNS and CDR2 SASEGT. CDR3 DNA sequence: TGTGCCAGCCTTCGGAGGGACACCGGGGAGCTGTTTTTT. It codes for CASLRRDTGELFF.